A single sample gave rise to the 32 T cell receptor beta chains below, sequenced in a study of blood T cell repertoires in COVID-19. Profiled with immunoSEQ multiplex PCR; TCRdb holds only in-frame clones, not every one. Seen here are about 150,000 clones, approximately 78% observed once, and the top ten hold roughly 1.5%. The sample was peripheral blood. These TCRs come from a man older than 75 with acute or convalescent COVID-19.

The rearrangement links TRBV3-1 (or the pseudogene TRBV3-2) to TRBJ2-7; D possibly corresponds to TRBD1 (6 bases). CDR1 and CDR2 from the germline V gene are LGHDT and YNNKEL (reference sequence). Trimming pared 6 bases from V and 3 bases from J, leaving 15 bases between. The CDR3 is made up of 14 amino acids. The chain's CDR3 is CASSPTTGIYEQYF. The CDR3 DNA reads TGTGCCAGCAGTCCTACCACAGGGATCTACGAGCAGTACTTC.

This clone was seen just once. The chain employs TRBV11-2 and TRBJ2-7; 8 nucleotides align to TRBD1. The germline V gene encodes CDR1 SGHAT and CDR2 FQNNGV. V lost 3 bases and J lost 1; bases outside the gene matches: 2. This CDR3 is built from 14 residues. The CDR3 nucleotides are TGTGCCAGCAGCTTGGACAGGGCATCCTACGAGCAGTACGTC. Its protein is CASSLDRASYEQYV.

The chain has TRBV10-2 and TRBJ2-2; perhaps TRBD2 as D (5 bases). The V end lost 0 bases, the J end lost 6 bases, and 14 bases lay between the germline ends. The CDR3 length is 16 residues. The germline V gene encodes CDR1 WSHSY and CDR2 SAAADI. The chain's CDR3 is CASSESWASPPGELFF. In DNA form, the CDR3 reads TGCGCCAGCAGTGAGTCGTGGGCTAGCCCCCCCGGGGAGCTGTTTTTT.

CDR3 nucleotides: TGTGCCAGCAGCTCGGGACAGGGGGATAACTATGGCTACACCTTC. It codes for CASSSGQGDNYGYTF. The chain couples TRBV7-2 to TRBJ1-2, with 11 bases aligning to TRBD1. Losses at the gene ends were 4 bases for V and 1 base for J; bases not matched to a gene: 2. The CDR3 is 15 residues long. CDR1 is SGHTA, CDR2 FQGNSA, per germline.

The rearrangement joins TRBV4-1 to TRBJ1-4; 7 positions agree with TRBD1. Germline V gene lookup returns CDR1 MGHRA and CDR2 YSYEKL. J was trimmed by 11 bases and V by 1 base; bases with no gene match: 7. CDR3 length: 14 amino acids. DNA of the CDR3: TGCGCCAGCAGCCAAGCCCGGGACAGCGCGAAACTGTTTTTT. Encoded protein: CASSQARDSAKLFF.

This clone was seen a few times. The chain has TRBV9 and TRBJ1-2; the D gene is possibly TRBD1 (5 bases). Trimming removed 2 bases at V and 4 bases at J, with 15 bases between. The CDR3 is 15 amino acids. CDR1 is SGDLS and CDR2 is YYNGEE in the germline V gene. CDR3 bases: TGTGCCAGCAGCGTTGCCGCCCAGGGTCCCTATGGCTACACCTTC. It translates to CASSVAAQGPYGYTF.

The chain joins TRBV6-5 to TRBJ1-6; the match to TRBD1 covers 8 bases. The CDR3 is made up of 15 amino acids. Trimming at V came to 4 bases and at J to 9 bases, leaving 8 bases not matched to a gene. In germline, CDR1 is MNHEY, CDR2 SVGAGI. CDR3 nucleotide sequence: TGTGCCAGCAGTTCCAGGACAGGGTCGAGTTCACCCCTCCACTTT. Protein product: CASSSRTGSSSPLHF.

This clone was found once. This chain uses TRBV2 with TRBJ1-5; 7 bases agree with TRBD1. CDR3 length: 13 residues. Germline CDR1 reads SNHLY; CDR2 reads FYNNEI. Trimming took 5 bases from V and 6 from J; bases not matched to a gene: 4. This chain's CDR3 is CASSTGVCQPQHF. CDR3 nucleotides: TGTGCCAGCAGTACAGGGGTTTGTCAGCCCCAGCATTTT.

The chain links TRBV28 to TRBJ1-2; no clear D gene. Trimming stripped 7 bases from V and 1 base from J, with 10 bases between. Germline CDR1 is MDHEN and CDR2 is SYDVKM. The CDR3 is 13 residues long. This CDR3 is CASTTNSNYGYTF. Written as DNA, the CDR3 is TGTGCCAGCACGACGAACAGTAACTATGGCTACACCTTC.

The V and J genes are TRBV6-5 and TRBJ1-5; TRBD1 matches at 8 bases. The V segment lost 6 bases and the J segment 7 bases; nucleotides outside the gene matches: 2. The V gene's germline CDR1 is MNHEY and CDR2 SVGAGI. The CDR3 totals 12 residues. CDR3 DNA: TGTGCCAGCAGGACAGGGGTCCAGCCCCAGCATTTT. This sequence encodes CASRTGVQPQHF.

The chain employs TRBV27 and TRBJ1-2; D gene uncertain. Germline V gene data show CDR1 as MNHEY and CDR2 as SMNVEV (reference sequence). This CDR3 spans 13 amino acids. Trimming removed 5 bases from V and 6 bases from J, with 13 bases in between. The CDR3 sequence is CASSTPRSHGYTF. DNA of the CDR3: TGTGCCAGCAGTACCCCCCGGTCCCATGGCTACACCTTC.

There are a few counts of this clone. V gene TRBV6-5 combines with J gene TRBJ2-5, with a possible D match to TRBD1 (6 bases). Trimming cost V 0 bases and J 5 bases, with 13 bases left between them. The CDR3 has 15 residues. Germline lookup yields CDR1 MNHEY and CDR2 SVGAGI. CDR3: CASSYSPGGGETQYF. In nucleotides, the CDR3 is TGTGCCAGCAGTTACTCGCCTGGGGGCGGGGAGACCCAGTACTTC.

The chain is built from TRBV6-5 and TRBJ1-1; D remains ambiguous. Germline CDR1 reads MNHEY; CDR2 reads SVGAGI. This CDR3 has 14 residues. With 10 bases removed from V and 2 bases from J, the gap between germline ends came to 17 bases. The CDR3 nucleotides read TGTGCCACTACCCCGACGGGGATAAACACTGAAGCTTTCTTT. It yields the protein CATTPTGINTEAFF.

The rearrangement links TRBV5-1 to TRBJ2-3, with 8 bases fitting TRBD2. CDR1 and CDR2 (germline): SGHRS, YFSETQ. V trimming: 0 bases; J trimming: 7 bases; junction bases outside the gene matches: 4. This CDR3 spans 14 amino acids. The CDR3 bases are TGCGCCAGCAGCTTGGACGGGGGGGCGAATACGCAGTATTTT. Translating gives CASSLDGGANTQYF.

V gene TRBV19 combines with J gene TRBJ1-5; D perhaps matches TRBD1 (6 bases). From germline, CDR1 is LNHDA and CDR2 SQIVND (reference sequence). CDR3 length: 15 amino acids. V was cut by 5 bases and J by 0 bases, with 11 bases left in between. CDR3 coding DNA: TGTGCCAGTAGTTTACAGGGTTATAGCAATCAGCCCCAGCATTTT. Its protein is CASSLQGYSNQPQHF.

The chain recombines TRBV19 with TRBJ2-1; 7 bases match TRBD2. Unmatched junction bases numbered 6, after V lost 4 bases and J lost 0 bases. The germline CDR1 and CDR2 sequences are LNHDA and SQIVND (reference sequence). The CDR3 consists of 16 residues. CDR3 nucleotides: TGTGCCAGTAGTACGTTCGGGGGGAGCTCCTACAATGAGCAGTTCTTC. Protein: CASSTFGGSSYNEQFF.

This clone was detected ten times or more. The chain is built from TRBV24-1 and TRBJ1-1; D uncertain. Germline values: CDR1 KGHDR, CDR2 SFDVKD. The V and J ends lost 4 bases and 8 bases respectively, with 13 bases between them. This CDR3 region has 13 residues. The CDR3 DNA reads TGTGCCACCAGTGACCAAACACACAAGGAAGCTTTCTTT. This codes for CATSDQTHKEAFF.

V usage is TRBV6-5 and J usage is TRBJ1-2; 9 positions agree with TRBD1. The CDR3 is 14 residues long. The trim removed 6 bases at V and 1 base at J, leaving 3 bases unmatched. The germline CDR1 and CDR2 sequences are MNHEY and SVGAGI. This chain's CDR3 is CASRGTGINYGYTF. The CDR3 nucleotides are TGTGCCAGCAGGGGGACAGGGATTAACTATGGCTACACCTTC.

The rearrangement joins TRBV12-5 to TRBJ2-1; 9 bases match TRBD1. Looked up from germline, CDR1 is LGHNT and CDR2 is FRNRAP. The V segment lost 0 bases and the J segment 2 bases; nucleotides outside the gene matches: 5. The CDR3 is made up of 17 amino acids. This CDR3 reads CASGLVRRTGAYNEQFF. The CDR3 DNA follows: TGTGCTAGTGGTTTGGTACGCAGGACAGGGGCCTACAATGAGCAGTTCTTC.

J is TRBJ2-3 and V is TRBV19; TRBD2 agrees at 7 bases. The V segment lost 5 bases and the J segment 1 base; nucleotides outside the gene matches: 6. This CDR3 has 15 amino acids. The germline CDR1 and CDR2 sequences are LNHDA and SQIVND (reference sequence). The CDR3 DNA sequence: TGTGCCAGTAGTTTCCAGCGGGGCGGCACAGATACGCAGTATTTT. This codes for CASSFQRGGTDTQYF.

This clone was recorded once. The junction shows a germline mismatch at one end, possibly a read error. V gene TRBV15 combines with J gene TRBJ1-4, with 8 bases fitting TRBD1. This CDR3 contains 14 residues. Per the germline V gene, CDR1 is LNHNV and CDR2 is YYDKDF (reference sequence). Here the CDR3 DNA reads TGTGCCACTAGCAGGGGACAGGCTAATGAAAAACTGTTTTTT. Its protein product is CATSRGQANEKLFF.

This clone was observed a few times. V usage is TRBV4-1 and J usage is TRBJ1-6; maybe TRBD1 (6 bases). Deletions cut 4 bases from V and 0 bases from J, with 10 bases between. The germline CDR1 and CDR2 sequences are MGHRA and YSYEKL. The length of the CDR3 is 16 residues. CDR3 in amino acids: CASSPGQSSYNSPLHF. The DNA of the CDR3 is TGCGCCAGCAGCCCAGGACAGAGCTCCTATAATTCACCCCTCCACTTT.

The chain links TRBV5-4 to TRBJ1-6; 7 nucleotides agree with TRBD1. The CDR3 has 14 amino acids. Germline assignment: CDR1 SGHNT and CDR2 YYREEE (reference sequence). J was trimmed by 10 bases and V by 5 bases; bases with no gene match: 9. Written as DNA, the CDR3 is TGTGCCAGCAGTCAAAACAGGGGAGACTCACCCCTCCACTTT. Protein: CASSQNRGDSPLHF.

The chain links TRBV11-2 to TRBJ1-3; 8 positions agree with TRBD1. The length of the CDR3 is 13 residues. Looked up from germline, CDR1 is SGHAT and CDR2 is FQNNGV. V lost 5 bases, J lost 7 bases, and 4 bases stayed unmatched. The CDR3 protein is CASSDRGGNTIYF. Here the CDR3 DNA reads TGTGCCAGCAGCGACAGGGGTGGGAACACCATATATTTT.

The chain has TRBV3-1 (or the pseudogene TRBV3-2) and TRBJ2-1; 7 bases are shared with TRBD1. After removal of 6 bases from V and 5 bases from J, the junction contained 13 bases not matched to a gene. CDR3 length: 16 residues. In germline, CDR1 is LGHDT, CDR2 YNNKEL (reference sequence). CDR3 sequence (DNA): TGTGCCAGCAGTCTAGCAAGGGGACAGATTCACAATGAGCAGTTCTTC. It yields the protein CASSLARGQIHNEQFF.

The chain combines TRBV6-5 with TRBJ1-5; D might be TRBD1 (5 bases). Germline V gene data show CDR1 as MNHEY and CDR2 as SVGAGI. This CDR3 comprises 15 residues. Deletions cut 6 bases from V and 0 bases from J, with 12 bases between. The CDR3 sequence is CASSDLGGSNQPQHF. CDR3 nucleotides: TGTGCCAGCAGCGACCTCGGGGGTAGCAATCAGCCCCAGCATTTT.

The chain combines TRBV21-1 with TRBJ2-7; the D call TRBD1 from the table was never checked on the DNA. TRBV21-1 is listed as a pseudogene. This CDR3 region has 16 residues. The CDR3 here is CASSKVLGRGVYEQYF. DNA for the CDR3: TGTGCCAGCAGCAAAGTGCTGGGCAGGGGGGTATACGAGCAGTACTTC.

This chain connects TRBV5-8 to TRBJ2-1; D is perhaps TRBD1 (6 bases). V gave up 1 base and J gave up 0 bases, with 8 bases separating them. Germline CDR1 SGHTS, CDR2 YDEGEE. This CDR3 contains 15 residues. The CDR3 nucleotides are TGTGCCAGCAGCTTGTTGGGGGCCTCCTACAATGAGCAGTTCTTC. Translated: CASSLLGASYNEQFF.

The rearrangement links TRBV27 to TRBJ1-2; D perhaps matches TRBD1 (6 bases). The CDR3 loop spans 14 amino acids. V was cut by 5 bases and J by 8 bases, with 18 bases left in between. Germline V gene lookup returns CDR1 MNHEY and CDR2 SMNVEV (reference sequence). CDR3 residues: CASSPWGPSPGYTF. In DNA, the CDR3 is TGTGCCAGCAGTCCCTGGGGGCCAAGCCCAGGCTACACCTTC.

The chain recombines TRBV24-1 with TRBJ2-6; D ambiguous. CDR1 and CDR2 (germline): KGHDR, SFDVKD. This CDR3 is built from 16 residues. Trimming removed 3 bases at V and 0 bases at J, with 8 bases between. The CDR3 spells CATSDHQYSGANVLTF. The CDR3 nucleotides read TGTGCCACCAGTGATCATCAGTACTCTGGGGCCAACGTCCTGACTTTC.

The V call is TRBV7-9, the J call TRBJ1-2; D possibly corresponds to TRBD1 (6 bases). CDR1 SEHNR and CDR2 FQNEAQ come from the germline V gene (reference sequence). The V end lost 2 bases, the J end lost 3 bases, and 10 bases lay between the germline ends. There are 14 residues in the CDR3. CDR3 loop: CASSLLGADYGYTF. In DNA form, the CDR3 reads TGTGCCAGCAGCTTATTGGGGGCGGACTATGGCTACACCTTC.

The chain uses TRBV7-9 and TRBJ1-4; D remains ambiguous. Trimming left V 3 bases short and J 0 bases short, with 8 bases between. CDR3 length: 15 residues. The V gene's germline CDR1 is SEHNR and CDR2 FQNEAQ (reference sequence). This CDR3 reads CASSLGRPTNEKLFF. The CDR3 nucleotides are TGTGCCAGCAGCTTGGGCCGCCCAACTAATGAAAAACTGTTTTTT.